The 15 T cell receptor beta chains below come from one sample, sequenced in a study of blood T cell repertoires in COVID-19. Only in-frame clones appear in the TCRdb table, and some are missing; sequencing was by immunoSEQ multiplex PCR. Of hundreds of thousands of clones in the sample, 85% to 90% are singletons; the top ten hold 1.5%. The sequenced sample was peripheral blood. Receptors were obtained from a woman aged 35 to 49 who had recovered from COVID-19.

This clone has only one observation. This chain joins TRBV18 and TRBJ1-4, with D uncertain. The CDR3 contains 15 residues. Germline-derived CDR1 and CDR2 are KGHSH and LQKENI. With 3 bases removed from V and 7 bases from J, the gap between germline ends came to 15 bases. As DNA, the CDR3 is TGTGCCAGCTCACCTCCTGGAGGGTATGGTGAAAAACTGTTTTTT. Its translation is CASSPPGGYGEKLFF. The whole variable domain, filled in from reference TRBV18 and TRBJ1-4, reads NAGVMQNPRHLVRRRGQEARLRCSPMKGHSHVYWYRQLPEEGLKFMVYLQKENIIDESGMPKERFSAEFPKEGPSILRIQQVVRGDSAAYFCASSPPGGYGEKLFFGSGTQLSVL.

V is TRBV15 and J is TRBJ2-3, with a weak D call TRBD1 (6 bases). V dropped 5 bases and J dropped 2 bases, with 11 bases sitting between them. Germline-derived CDR1 and CDR2 are LNHNV and YYDKDF (reference sequence). The CDR3 sequence is 14 residues long. In DNA form, the CDR3 reads TGTGCCACCAGCCGCGGACAGACCACAGATACGCAGTATTTT. It yields the protein CATSRGQTTDTQYF.

V and J are TRBV6-5 and TRBJ2-1; 8 nucleotides line up with TRBD1. The CDR3 totals 15 residues. CDR1 and CDR2 from the germline V gene are MNHEY and SVGAGI. J gave up 2 bases and V 10 bases, and 10 bases lay outside the gene matches. The CDR3 DNA sequence: TGTGCCACCAAGCACGGGACAGGAGCCTACAATGAGCAGTTCTTC. Encoded protein: CATKHGTGAYNEQFF.

The gene calls are TRBV5-1 and TRBJ2-3; tentatively, D is TRBD2 (5 bases). V lost 4 bases and J lost 5, with 14 bases in between. Germline loops: CDR1 SGHRS, CDR2 YFSETQ. This CDR3 is built from 14 residues. As DNA, the CDR3 is TGCGCCAGCAGCCCTGGACTCGGTCGAGATACGCAGTATTTT. Translation gives CASSPGLGRDTQYF.

About this clone itself: Other DNA variants within this sample encode the same CDR3. The chain combines TRBV6-5 with TRBJ1-1; D gene uncertain. From germline, CDR1 is MNHEY and CDR2 SVGAGI. The CDR3 runs to 11 residues. V was pared by 2 bases and J by 8 bases, with 6 bases between. The CDR3 region is CASSYGPEAFF. The DNA of the CDR3 is TGTGCCAGCAGTTACGGCCCCGAAGCTTTCTTT.

The chain joins TRBV7-2 to TRBJ1-3, with TRBD1 as a possible D gene (5 bases). The germline gives CDR1 SGHTA, CDR2 FQGNSA. The CDR3 has 15 amino acids. The V and J ends lost 3 bases and 3 bases respectively, with 12 bases between them. The CDR3 loop is CASSFPGQNGNTIYF. In DNA, the CDR3 is TGTGCCAGCAGCTTCCCCGGACAAAATGGAAACACCATATATTTT.

This chain connects TRBV7-9 to TRBJ1-6; weak D call: TRBD1 (5 bases). Germline V gives CDR1 SEHNR, CDR2 FQNEAQ (reference sequence). The CDR3 runs to 15 residues. Trimming removed 2 bases at V and 0 bases at J, with 5 bases between. CDR3 in DNA: TGTGCCAGCAGCTTAAGGGGCTCCTATAATTCACCCCTCCACTTT. It is translated as CASSLRGSYNSPLHF.

J is TRBJ2-2 and V is TRBV12-5; 8 positions agree with TRBD2. CDR3 length: 16 residues. Germline trimming cut 1 base from V and 1 base from J; bases unmatched to any gene: 2. CDR1 LGHNT and CDR2 FRNRAP come from the germline V gene. The CDR3 nucleotides are TGTGCTAGTGGTTTGGGTAGCGGGGAGAACACCGGGGAGCTGTTTTTT. It is translated as CASGLGSGENTGELFF.

The J gene is TRBJ2-5, the V gene TRBV12-3 or TRBV12-4; D remains ambiguous. The length of the CDR3 is 13 residues. V was pared by 1 base and J by 5 bases, with 8 bases between. Here the CDR3 DNA reads TGTGCCAGCAGTTTAGGGCAATACGAGACCCAGTACTTC. It is translated as CASSLGQYETQYF.

The chain combines TRBV27 with TRBJ1-4; D not certain. This CDR3 contains 15 residues. V lost 6 bases and J 5 bases, leaving 16 bases between the germline ends. Germline V gene data show CDR1 as MNHEY and CDR2 as SMNVEV (reference sequence). CDR3 sequence: CASRPLQLVNEKLFF. The CDR3 region has the DNA TGTGCCAGCAGACCGTTACAGCTCGTAAATGAAAAACTGTTTTTT.

J is TRBJ1-2 and V is TRBV2; the D gene is possibly TRBD1 (5 bases). The V gene lost 7 bases and the J gene lost 2 bases, with 14 bases spanning the gap. The V gene's germline CDR1 is SNHLY and CDR2 FYNNEI. The CDR3 consists of 14 residues. CDR3 coding DNA: TGTGCCAGCACTCAGGACATTCACAACTATGGCTACACCTTC. Translation: CASTQDIHNYGYTF. The full variable domain, in which reference TRBV2 and TRBJ1-2 provide the parts outside the CDR3, is EPEVTQTPSHQVTQMGQEVILRCVPISNHLYFYWYRQILGQKVEFLVSFYNNEISEKSEIFDDQFSVERPDGSNFTLKIRSTKLEDSAMYFCASTQDIHNYGYTFGSGTRLTVV.

This clone was observed a handful of times. The chain recombines TRBV5-1 with TRBJ2-6, with a possible D match to TRBD1 (6 bases). The V end was cut by 0 bases, the J end by 0 bases, with 13 bases between. Germline lookup yields CDR1 SGHRS and CDR2 YFSETQ. The CDR3 length is 18 residues. The CDR3 DNA sequence: TGCGCCAGCAGCTTGGGGGGGCTTTCCGTCTCTGGGGCCAACGTCCTGACTTTC. Its translation: CASSLGGLSVSGANVLTF. Complete variable domain (other parts from reference TRBV5-1 and TRBJ2-6): KAGVTQTPRYLIKTRGQQVTLSCSPISGHRSVSWYQQTPGQGLQFLFEYFSETQRNKGNFPGRFSGRQFSNSRSEMNVSTLELGDSALYLCASSLGGLSVSGANVLTFGAGSRLTVL.

V gene TRBV5-1 combines with J gene TRBJ1-1; D call uncertain. V was pared by 6 bases and J by 4 bases, with 16 bases between. Germline V CDR1 and CDR2: SGHRS, YFSETQ. CDR3 length equals 14 residues. The CDR3: CASTPVGSSTEAFF. In nucleotides, the CDR3 is TGCGCCAGCACCCCGGTGGGGAGTTCCACTGAAGCTTTCTTT.

The CDR3, as DNA: TGTGCCAGCAGCTCGAGACTAGCGGGGGGGCCTAGGGAGACCCAGTACTTC. It specifies CASSSRLAGGPRETQYF. The chain employs TRBV5-6 and TRBJ2-5; TRBD2 agrees at 14 bases. This CDR3 is built from 17 residues. Looked up from germline, CDR1 is SGHDT and CDR2 is YYEEEE. The trim removed 3 bases at V and 5 bases at J, leaving 9 bases unmatched.

The gene calls are TRBV5-1 and TRBJ2-5; 12 positions match TRBD2. The CDR3 is 15 residues long. Germline V gene lookup returns CDR1 SGHRS and CDR2 YFSETQ. Trimming cost V 4 bases and J 6 bases; bases outside gene matches: 7. The CDR3 DNA follows: TGCGCCAGCAGCCATGGGACTAGCGGGCGGAAGACCCAGTACTTC. Protein product: CASSHGTSGRKTQYF.